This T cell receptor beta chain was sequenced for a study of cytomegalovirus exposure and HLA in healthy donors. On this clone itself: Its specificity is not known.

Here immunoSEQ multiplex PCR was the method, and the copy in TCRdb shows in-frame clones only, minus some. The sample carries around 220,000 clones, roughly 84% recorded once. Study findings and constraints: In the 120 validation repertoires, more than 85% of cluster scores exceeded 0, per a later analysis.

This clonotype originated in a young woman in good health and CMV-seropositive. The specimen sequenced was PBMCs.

CDR3 DNA: TGTGCCAGCAGTGTCAACTATGGCTACACCTTC. This sequence encodes CASSVNYGYTF. The gene calls are TRBV25-1 and TRBJ1-2; D unresolved. V gave up 4 bases and J gave up 2 bases, with 2 bases separating them. CDR1 is MGHDK, CDR2 SYGVNS, per germline. The CDR3 runs to 11 residues.